This T cell receptor (beta chain) was profiled in a study of blood T cells in healthy people across ages. Trimming removed 5 bases from V and 4 bases from J, with 24 bases in between. This CDR3 region has 17 residues. Germline assignment: CDR1 SGHRS and CDR2 YFSETQ. Then a second PCR, running about 6 to 11 cycles, was carried out with a sample-barcoded 5' primer and a J-beta primer mix. TCRdb re-derived calls from the 5' RACE reads in MiXCR, one entry per CDR3 protein. The sample has roughly 500,000 distinct CDR3 sequences, more than 20% seen once; the top ten hold 8.5% to 9.5%. Another study also made use of these data, one on T cells of mothers and their children. That paper adds: In unrelated and related pairs, TCR recombination output is shaped in a similar way by thymic selection. Not a single persistent microchimeric T cell clone was detected.

The chain employs TRBV5-1 and TRBJ1-2, with D unresolved. The clonotype comes from a boy aged 5 to 17 in good health. Sample: blood. The CDR3 sequence is CASSFVSGSASSYGYTF. CDR3 bases: TGCGCCAGCAGTTTTGTCTCTGGGAGCGCTAGTTCCTATGGCTACACCTTC.